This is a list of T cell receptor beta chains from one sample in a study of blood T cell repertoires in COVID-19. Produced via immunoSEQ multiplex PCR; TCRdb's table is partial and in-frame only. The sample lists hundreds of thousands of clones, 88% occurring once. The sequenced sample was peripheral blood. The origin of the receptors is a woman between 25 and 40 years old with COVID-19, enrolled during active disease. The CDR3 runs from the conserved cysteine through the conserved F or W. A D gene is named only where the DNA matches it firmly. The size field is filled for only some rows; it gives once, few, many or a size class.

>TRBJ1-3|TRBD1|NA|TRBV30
TGTGCCGGCACTCGGGACAGGGGGTCTGGAAACACCATATATTTT
CAGTRDRGSGNTIYF
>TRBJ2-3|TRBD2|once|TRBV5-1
TGCGCCAGCAGCTTTCGCGGGGGGGCCGCAGATACGCAGTATTTT
CASSFRGGAADTQYF
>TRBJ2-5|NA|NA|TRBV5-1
TGCGCCAGCAGCTTAATCCCCCAGACGGGGGAGACCCAGTACTTC
CASSLIPQTGETQYF
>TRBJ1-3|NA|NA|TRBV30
TGTGCCTGGAGAACCGTAAATACGGGGGACACCATATATTTT
CAWRTVNTGDTIYF
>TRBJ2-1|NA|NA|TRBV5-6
TGTGCCAGCAGCGGCGGGACCTGGAATGAGCAGTTCTTC
CASSGGTWNEQFF
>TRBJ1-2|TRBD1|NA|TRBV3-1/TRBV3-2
TGTGCCAGCAGCCCTCCGGGACAGGGGGCATCGAACTATGGCTACACCTTC
CASSPPGQGASNYGYTF
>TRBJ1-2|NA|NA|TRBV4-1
TGCGCCAGCAGCCAAGACCCCGGATGGGCTGGCGGGTGGTATGGCTACACCTTC
CASSQDPGWAGGWYGYTF
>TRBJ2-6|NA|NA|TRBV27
TGTGCCAGCAGCTTGACAGGCCGTGCGGCGGCCGGGGCCAACGTCCTGACTTTC
CASSLTGRAAAGANVLTF
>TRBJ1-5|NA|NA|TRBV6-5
TGTGCCAGCAGTCCAGGCTTTTCGAGCAATCAGCCCCAGCATTTT
CASSPGFSSNQPQHF
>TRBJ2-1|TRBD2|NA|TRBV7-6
TGTGCCAGCAGCCCCAGGGGACTAGCGGGAGGGAATGAGCAGTTCTTC
CASSPRGLAGGNEQFF
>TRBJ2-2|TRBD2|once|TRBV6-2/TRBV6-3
TGTGCCAGCAGTTACCGTCTAGCGGGGGACACCGGGGAGCTGTTTTTT
CASSYRLAGDTGELFF
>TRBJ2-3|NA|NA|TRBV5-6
TGTGCCAGCAGCTTACCACAGGGTAGCACAGATACGCAGTATTTT
CASSLPQGSTDTQYF
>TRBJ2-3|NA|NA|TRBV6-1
TGTGCCAGCAGTGAAGGGTCACCAAAAAGAGCAGATACGCAGTATTTT
CASSEGSPKRADTQYF
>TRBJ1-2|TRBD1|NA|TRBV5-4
TGTGCCAGCAGCTCGACAGGGGGCGGTGGGGATGGCTACACCTTC
CASSSTGGGGDGYTF
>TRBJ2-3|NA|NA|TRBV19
TGTGCCAGTAAGGGGCGGGACACAGATACGCAGTATTTT
CASKGRDTDTQYF
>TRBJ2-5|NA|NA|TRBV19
TGTGCCAGTAGTATCCAGGTACGGGAGACCCAGTACTTC
CASSIQVRETQYF
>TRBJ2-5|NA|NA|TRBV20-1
TGCAGTGCACTCTCTGAAGAGACCCAGTACTTC
CSALSEETQYF
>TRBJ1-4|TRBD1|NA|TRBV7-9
TGTGCCAGCAGCCTAGGTGCTTCGGGACAGAGAAATGAAAAACTGTTTTTT
CASSLGASGQRNEKLFF
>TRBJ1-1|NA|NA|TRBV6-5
TGTGCCAGCAGCGGGACAAGGGGCACTGAAGCTTTCTTT
CASSGTRGTEAFF
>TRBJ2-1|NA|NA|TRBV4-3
TGCGCCAGCAGCCAAGACTTTTACAATGAGCAGTTCTTC
CASSQDFYNEQFF
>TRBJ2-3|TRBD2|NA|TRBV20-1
TGCAGTGCTAGTATTCGGCCAGGACTAGCGGGTTGGGCGGTGAGCACAGATACGCAGTATTTT
CSASIRPGLAGWAVSTDTQYF
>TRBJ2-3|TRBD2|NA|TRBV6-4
TGTGCCAGCAGTGTCGGGACTAGCGGGGTAGATACGCAGTATTTT
CASSVGTSGVDTQYF
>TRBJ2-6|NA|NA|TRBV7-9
TGTGCCAGCAGCTTAGCGTTCGCGGTGGCTGGGGCCAACGTCCTGACTTTC
CASSLAFAVAGANVLTF
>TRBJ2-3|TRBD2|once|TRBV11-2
TGTGCCAGCAGCTACCGCGGGGGGTACGATACGCAGTATTTT
CASSYRGGYDTQYF
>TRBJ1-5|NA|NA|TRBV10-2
TGCGCCAGCAGTGACAGGGGTGGTAGCAATCAGCCCCAGCATTTT
CASSDRGGSNQPQHF
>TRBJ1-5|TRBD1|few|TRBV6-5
TGTGCCAGCAGCAGCTCCGGGACAGGGGCCCAGCCCCAGCATTTT
CASSSSGTGAQPQHF
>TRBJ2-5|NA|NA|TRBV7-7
TGTGCTAGCAGCCCCGGTTTGGAGACCCAGTACTTC
CASSPGLETQYF
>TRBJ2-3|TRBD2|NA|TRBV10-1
TGCGCCAGCAGTCTCGGGGCGACTAGCGGGAGCACAGATACGCAGTATTTT
CASSLGATSGSTDTQYF
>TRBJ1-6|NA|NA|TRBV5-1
TGCGCCAGCAGCCCAGGGGAGAGTTCACCCCTCCACTTT
CASSPGESSPLHF
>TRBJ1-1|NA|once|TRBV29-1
TGCAGCGGGAAACAGATCTACACTGAAGCTTTCTTT
CSGKQIYTEAFF
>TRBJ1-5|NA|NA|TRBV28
TGTGCCAGCAGTTTCGGAGGGCGTGGCAATCAGCCCCAGCATTTT
CASSFGGRGNQPQHF